The 11 T cell receptor beta chains given below trace back to one sample, sequenced in a study of tumor-infiltrating lymphocytes in primary liver carcinoma. Each 20-30 mg portion of unsorted bulk tissue served as the source for co-extraction of RNA and DNA. Priming with a constant-region primer yielded TCR beta cDNA from approximately 500 ng total RNA. Employing slightly modified ARM-PCR, three nested multiplex PCR rounds were run, and these gave rise to the TCR beta libraries. Running around 9 cycles apiece, the first two PCR rounds relied on TRBV1-TRBV30 forward primers together with a C-beta reverse primer. One entry per CDR3 protein, called by TCRdb with MiXCR from the multiplex PCR reads. The data show tens of thousands of distinct CDR3 sequences, around 75% seen once. The sequencing input was tumor-adjacent normal liver tissue. The receptors derive from a woman in her 30s with primary liver carcinoma and hepatitis B virus infection.

As regards this clonotype: A read error is possible here, since a much larger clone lies one base away. The chain uses TRBV24-1 and TRBJ2-1; a weak D match, TRBD2 (6 bases). The V gene's germline CDR1 is KGHDR and CDR2 SFDVKD. The CDR3 runs 17 residues. V was clipped by 5 bases and J by 0 bases, with 16 bases between them. DNA for the CDR3: TGTGCCACCAGTGGGGGTTGGGGGAGGAGCTCCTACAATGAGCAGTTCTTC. This translates into CATSGGWGRSSYNEQFF.

This clonotype was observed at least ten times. The chain carries TRBV24-1 and TRBJ2-1; TRBD1 agrees at 7 bases. V shed 2 bases, J shed 8 bases, and the junction held 5 bases outside the gene matches. CDR3 length: 14 amino acids. In germline, CDR1 is KGHDR, CDR2 SFDVKD. CDR3 loop: CATSDSGTVDEQFF. In nucleotides, the CDR3 is TGTGCCACCAGTGATTCCGGGACAGTCGATGAGCAGTTCTTC.

V is TRBV4-2 and J is TRBJ1-2; D may be TRBD1 (5 bases). CDR1 LGHNA and CDR2 YNFKEQ come from the germline V gene. V lost 0 bases and J 4 bases, leaving 18 bases between the germline ends. CDR3 length equals 17 residues. CDR3 amino acids: CASSQDSDTWTLYGYTF. CDR3 in DNA: TGTGCCAGCAGCCAAGATTCAGATACCTGGACACTCTATGGCTACACCTTC.

A note on this clonotype: This may be a read error: a much more frequent sequence differs by one nucleotide. The chain combines TRBV7-9 with TRBJ2-2; 8 bases align to TRBD2. V shed 9 bases and J 6 bases; nucleotides not matched to a gene: 6. The CDR3 totals 13 residues. CDR1 SEHNR and CDR2 FQNEAQ come from the germline V gene (reference sequence). The CDR3 loop reads CARSGSRSGELFF. In DNA form, the CDR3 reads TGTGCCAGAAGCGGGAGTCGGTCCGGGGAGCTGTTTTTT.

Regarding this clonotype: A much larger clone sits a single nucleotide away, making a read error possible. The conserved phenylalanine or tryptophan normally closing the CDR3 is absent here, so this likely arose from a read error. The genes are TRBV28 and TRBJ1-5, with D hard to call. Trimming removed 5 bases at V and 5 bases at J, with 10 bases between. CDR1 is MDHEN and CDR2 is SYDVKM in the germline V gene. CDR3 size: 13 residues. This CDR3 is CASSRRPDQPQHL. The CDR3 coding sequence is TGTGCCAGCAGTAGGCGGCCCGATCAGCCCCAGCATCTT.

V and J are TRBV6-2 or TRBV6-3 and TRBJ2-1; TRBD2 matches 12 bases. There are 20 residues in the CDR3. The trim removed 2 bases at V and 5 bases at J, leaving 16 bases unmatched. Germline values: CDR1 MNHEY, CDR2 SVGEGT. CDR3 coding DNA: TGTGCCAGCAGTTACGGCAGTGTGGGTCTAGCGGGGGGGCCTAACAATGAGCAGTTCTTC. Amino acid sequence: CASSYGSVGLAGGPNNEQFF.

Concerning this clonotype: One junction end disagrees with the germline gene, perhaps due to a read error. The chain recombines TRBV6-1 with TRBJ1-5, with D perhaps TRBD1 (5 bases). This CDR3 has 14 residues. The germline gives CDR1 MNHNS, CDR2 SASEGT. This CDR3 reads CATKGINSHQPQHF. CDR3 nucleotides: TGTGCCACTAAGGGGATAAATAGCCATCAGCCCCAGCATTTT.

Concerning this clonotype itself: The junction and the germline gene differ at one end; a read error may be behind it. This rearrangement joins TRBV4-2 to TRBJ2-5; TRBD1 is a possible D gene (6 bases). The CDR3 consists of 15 residues. Germline V gene lookup returns CDR1 LGHNA and CDR2 YNFKEQ. The CDR3: CASSQEGQIQESQYF. CDR3 in DNA: TGTGCCAGCAGCCAAGAAGGACAGATTCAAGAGAGCCAGTACTTC.

This clonotype was detected many times. The chain recombines TRBV6-2 or TRBV6-3 with TRBJ1-1; 7 nucleotides line up with TRBD1. Losses at the gene ends were 5 bases for V and 0 bases for J; bases not matched to a gene: 15. The CDR3 is 18 residues long. Germline V gene lookup returns CDR1 MNHEY and CDR2 SVGEGT. The CDR3 nucleotides read TGTGCCAGCAGTCCAGGGGGTTCCGCGCAGCACATGAACACTGAAGCTTTCTTT. This translates into CASSPGGSAQHMNTEAFF.

The sample holds many counts of this clonotype. The V call is TRBV7-8, the J call TRBJ2-3; 10 bases map to TRBD2. Germline assignment: CDR1 SGHVS and CDR2 FQNEAQ. J gave up 6 bases and V 8 bases, and 11 bases lay outside the gene matches. The CDR3 has 15 residues. The CDR3 protein is CASLGAGGPGDTQYF. The CDR3 DNA reads TGTGCCAGCTTAGGAGCGGGAGGGCCTGGTGATACGCAGTATTTT.

This sequence joins TRBV4-2 and TRBJ1-1, with D possibly matching TRBD1 (5 bases). V gave up 7 bases and J gave up 9 bases, with 18 bases separating them. Per the germline V gene, CDR1 is LGHNA and CDR2 is YNFKEQ. The CDR3 covers 13 residues. DNA of the CDR3: TGTGCCAGCATCGGTGGGGGGATATGGAAAGCTTTCTTT. The encoded protein is CASIGGGIWKAFF.